The present T cell receptor (beta chain) was sequenced within a study of beta chain features in type 1 diabetes. In the study overall: Sorted cell examination encompassed under 130 million cells across all samples. Whole-study results and caveats: It was among patients, rather than healthy donors, that naive, central memory and Treg TCRB repertoires appeared more similar. VDJ junctions from patients with type 1 diabetes contained fewer insertions and more deletions.

This clone was detected a few times. Its antigen is unknown. Since all of the isolated RNA was reverse transcribed, expressed TCRB transcripts were what got sequenced. Generated by immunoSEQ multiplex PCR, the TCRdb table keeps only in-frame clones and is missing some. Among about 150,000 clones listed, about 10% were seen once. This CDR3 is 14 amino acids long. Trimming cost V 5 bases and J 3 bases; bases outside gene matches: 4. Per germline, CDR1 SGHKS and CDR2 YYEKEE (reference sequence). Purity of each sorted population was above 98%. Sequencing input: naive CD4+ T cells from blood. The rearrangement links TRBV5-5 to TRBJ1-5; 8 bases map to TRBD1. This sequence originates from a man between 18 and 35 years old in good health. The CDR3 coding sequence is TGTGCCAGCAGTCCGGACAGGGCCAATCAGCCCCAGCATTTT. The encoded protein is CASSPDRANQPQHF. The variable domain in full, with the rest retrieved from reference TRBV5-5 and TRBJ1-5, is DAGVTQSPTHLIKTRGQQVTLRCSPISGHKSVSWYQQVLGQGPQFIFQYYEKEERGRGNFPDRFSARQFPNYSSELNVNALLLGDSALYLCASSPDRANQPQHFGDGTRLSIL.